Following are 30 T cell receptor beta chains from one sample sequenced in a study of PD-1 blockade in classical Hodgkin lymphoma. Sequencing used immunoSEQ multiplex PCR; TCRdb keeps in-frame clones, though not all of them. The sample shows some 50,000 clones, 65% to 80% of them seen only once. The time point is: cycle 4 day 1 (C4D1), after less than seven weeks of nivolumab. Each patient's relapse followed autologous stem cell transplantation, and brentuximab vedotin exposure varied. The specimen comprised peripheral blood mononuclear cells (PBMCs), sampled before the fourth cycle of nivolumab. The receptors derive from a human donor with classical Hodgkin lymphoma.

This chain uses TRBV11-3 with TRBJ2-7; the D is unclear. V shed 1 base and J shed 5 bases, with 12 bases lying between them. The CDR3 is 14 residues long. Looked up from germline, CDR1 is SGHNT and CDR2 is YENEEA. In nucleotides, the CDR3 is TGTGCCAGCAGCTTAGTTGGGGTTCTGGACGAGCAGTACTTC. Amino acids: CASSLVGVLDEQYF.

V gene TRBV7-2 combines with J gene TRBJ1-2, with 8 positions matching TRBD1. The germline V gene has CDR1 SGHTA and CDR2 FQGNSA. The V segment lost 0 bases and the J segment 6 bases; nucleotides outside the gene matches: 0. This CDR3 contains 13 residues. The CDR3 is CASSLATGDGYTF. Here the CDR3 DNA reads TGTGCCAGCAGCTTAGCGACAGGGGATGGCTACACCTTC.

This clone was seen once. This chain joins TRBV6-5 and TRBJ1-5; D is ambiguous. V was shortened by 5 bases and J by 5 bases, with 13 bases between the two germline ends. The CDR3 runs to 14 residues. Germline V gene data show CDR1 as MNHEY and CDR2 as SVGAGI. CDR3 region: CASSPRSLDQPQHF. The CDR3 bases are TGTGCCAGCAGTCCCCGCTCTCTCGATCAGCCCCAGCATTTT.

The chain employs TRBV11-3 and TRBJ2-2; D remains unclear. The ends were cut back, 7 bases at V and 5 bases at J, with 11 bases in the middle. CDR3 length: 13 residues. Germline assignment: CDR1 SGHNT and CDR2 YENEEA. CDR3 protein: CASTGSSTGELFF. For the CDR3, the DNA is TGTGCCAGCACGGGCTCGAGTACCGGGGAGCTGTTTTTT.

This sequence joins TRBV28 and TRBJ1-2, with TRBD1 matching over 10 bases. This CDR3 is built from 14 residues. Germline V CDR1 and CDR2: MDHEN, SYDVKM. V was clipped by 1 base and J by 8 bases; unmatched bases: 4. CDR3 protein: CASSLLETGGGYTF. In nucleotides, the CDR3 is TGTGCCAGCAGTTTATTGGAGACAGGGGGCGGCTACACCTTC.

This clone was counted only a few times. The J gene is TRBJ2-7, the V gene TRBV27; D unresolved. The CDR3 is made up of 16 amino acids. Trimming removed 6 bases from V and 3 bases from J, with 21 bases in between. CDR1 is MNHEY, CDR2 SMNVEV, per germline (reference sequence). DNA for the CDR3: TGTGCCAGCAGCACAGTTCTAGGACCGGCCGGCTACGAGCAGTACTTC. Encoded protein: CASSTVLGPAGYEQYF.

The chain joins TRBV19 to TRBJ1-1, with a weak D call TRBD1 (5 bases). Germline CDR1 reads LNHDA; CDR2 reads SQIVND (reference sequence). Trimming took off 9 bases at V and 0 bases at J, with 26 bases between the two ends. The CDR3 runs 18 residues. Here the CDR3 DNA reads TGTGCCAGCACCACACGGAGGGGAGGAGACAGCATGAACACTGAAGCTTTCTTT. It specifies CASTTRRGGDSMNTEAFF.

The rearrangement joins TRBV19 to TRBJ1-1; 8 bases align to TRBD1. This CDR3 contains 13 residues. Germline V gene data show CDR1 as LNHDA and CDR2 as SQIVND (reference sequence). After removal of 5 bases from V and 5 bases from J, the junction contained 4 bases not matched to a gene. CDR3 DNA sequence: TGTGCCAGTAGTCCCACAGGGGGGACTGAAGCTTTCTTT. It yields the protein CASSPTGGTEAFF.

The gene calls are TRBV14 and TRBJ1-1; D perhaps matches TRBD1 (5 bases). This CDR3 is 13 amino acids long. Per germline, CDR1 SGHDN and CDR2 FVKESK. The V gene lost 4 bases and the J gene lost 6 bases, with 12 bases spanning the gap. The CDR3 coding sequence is TGTGCCAGCAGCCCCTGGGGCCTAGCTGAAGCTTTCTTT. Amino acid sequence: CASSPWGLAEAFF.

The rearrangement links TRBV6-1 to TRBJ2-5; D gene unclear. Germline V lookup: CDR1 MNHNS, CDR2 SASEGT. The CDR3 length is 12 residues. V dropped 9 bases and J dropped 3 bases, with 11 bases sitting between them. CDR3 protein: CASRSDKETQYF. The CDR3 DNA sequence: TGTGCCAGTCGATCTGATAAAGAGACCCAGTACTTC.

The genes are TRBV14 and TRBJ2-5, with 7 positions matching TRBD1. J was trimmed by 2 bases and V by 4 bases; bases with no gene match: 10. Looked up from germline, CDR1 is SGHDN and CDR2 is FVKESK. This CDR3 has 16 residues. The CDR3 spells CASSPRTGRGQETQYF. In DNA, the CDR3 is TGTGCCAGCAGCCCACGGACAGGAAGAGGACAAGAGACCCAGTACTTC.

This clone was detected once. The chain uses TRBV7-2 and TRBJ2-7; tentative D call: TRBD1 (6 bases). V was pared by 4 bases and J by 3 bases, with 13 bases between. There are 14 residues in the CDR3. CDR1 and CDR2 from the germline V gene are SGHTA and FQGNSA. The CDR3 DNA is TGTGCCAGCAGCTCGGACAGTTCTCTCTACGAGCAGTACTTC. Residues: CASSSDSSLYEQYF.

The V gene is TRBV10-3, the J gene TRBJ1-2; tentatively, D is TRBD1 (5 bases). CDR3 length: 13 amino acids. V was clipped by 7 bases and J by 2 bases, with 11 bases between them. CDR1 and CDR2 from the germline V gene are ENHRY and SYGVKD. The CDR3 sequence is CAITRGQNYGYTF. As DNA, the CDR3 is TGTGCCATCACCCGGGGCCAGAACTATGGCTACACCTTC.

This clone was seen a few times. CDR3 amino acids: CASSWAPGSGPSTDTQYF. For the CDR3, the DNA is TGTGCCAGCAGCTGGGCCCCTGGTAGCGGGCCGAGCACAGATACGCAGTATTTT. The J gene is TRBJ2-3, the V gene TRBV5-4; 7 nucleotides line up with TRBD2. CDR1 SGHNT and CDR2 YYREEE come from the germline V gene (reference sequence). The CDR3 extends over 18 amino acids. V shed 3 bases and J 0 bases; nucleotides not matched to a gene: 13.

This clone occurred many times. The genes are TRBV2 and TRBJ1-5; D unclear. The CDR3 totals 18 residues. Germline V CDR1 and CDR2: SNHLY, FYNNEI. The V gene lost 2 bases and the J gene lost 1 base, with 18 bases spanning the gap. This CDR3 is CASSEISFSGMSNQPQHF. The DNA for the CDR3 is TGTGCCAGCAGTGAAATCTCGTTTTCGGGGATGAGCAATCAGCCCCAGCATTTT. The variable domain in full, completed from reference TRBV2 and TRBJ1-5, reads EPEVTQTPSHQVTQMGQEVILRCVPISNHLYFYWYRQILGQKVEFLVSFYNNEISEKSEIFDDQFSVERPDGSNFTLKIRSTKLEDSAMYFCASSEISFSGMSNQPQHFGDGTRLSIL.

The CDR3 here is CASSFGLAGPGNNEQFF. The CDR3 coding sequence is TGCGCCAGCAGCTTCGGTCTAGCGGGGCCTGGGAACAATGAGCAGTTCTTC. The rearrangement uses TRBV5-1 and TRBJ2-1; 9 bases fit TRBD2. The CDR3 spans 17 residues. V dropped 2 bases and J dropped 5; count of bases not matched to a gene: 11. Germline CDR1 reads SGHRS; CDR2 reads YFSETQ. Looking up the rest from reference TRBV5-1 and TRBJ2-1 gives the full variable domain: KAGVTQTPRYLIKTRGQQVTLSCSPISGHRSVSWYQQTPGQGLQFLFEYFSETQRNKGNFPGRFSGRQFSNSRSEMNVSTLELGDSALYLCASSFGLAGPGNNEQFFGPGTRLTVL.

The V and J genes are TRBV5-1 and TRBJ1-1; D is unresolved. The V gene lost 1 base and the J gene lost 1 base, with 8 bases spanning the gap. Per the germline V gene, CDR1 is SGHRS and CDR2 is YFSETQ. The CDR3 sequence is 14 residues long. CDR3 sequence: CASSLTTANTEAFF. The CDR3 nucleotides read TGCGCCAGCAGCTTGACCACAGCGAACACTGAAGCTTTCTTT.

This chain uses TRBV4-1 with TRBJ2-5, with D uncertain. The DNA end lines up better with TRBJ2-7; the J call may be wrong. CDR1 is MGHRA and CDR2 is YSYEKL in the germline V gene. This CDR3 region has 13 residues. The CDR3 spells CASSFEIRYEQYF. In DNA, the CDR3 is TGCGCCAGCAGCTTTGAGATCAGATACGAGCAGTACTTC.

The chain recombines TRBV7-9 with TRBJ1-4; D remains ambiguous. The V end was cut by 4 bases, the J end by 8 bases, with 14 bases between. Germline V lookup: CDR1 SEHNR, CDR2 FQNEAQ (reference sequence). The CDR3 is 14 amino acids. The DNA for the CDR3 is TGTGCCAGCAGCTCTCGGGATTTTGGGGAAAAACTGTTTTTT. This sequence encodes CASSSRDFGEKLFF.

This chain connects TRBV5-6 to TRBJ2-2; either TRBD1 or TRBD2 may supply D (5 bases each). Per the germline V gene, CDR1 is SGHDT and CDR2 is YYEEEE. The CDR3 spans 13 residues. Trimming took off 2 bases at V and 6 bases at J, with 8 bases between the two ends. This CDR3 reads CASSLQDSGELFF. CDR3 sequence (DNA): TGTGCCAGCAGCTTACAGGACTCCGGGGAGCTGTTTTTT.

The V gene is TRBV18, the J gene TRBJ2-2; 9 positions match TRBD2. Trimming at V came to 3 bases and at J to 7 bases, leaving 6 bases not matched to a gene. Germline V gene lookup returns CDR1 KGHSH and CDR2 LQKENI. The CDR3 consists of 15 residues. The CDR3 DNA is TGTGCCAGCTCACCTCCTAGCGGGACGGTCGGGGAGCTGTTTTTT. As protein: CASSPPSGTVGELFF. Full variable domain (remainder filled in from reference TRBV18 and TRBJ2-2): NAGVMQNPRHLVRRRGQEARLRCSPMKGHSHVYWYRQLPEEGLKFMVYLQKENIIDESGMPKERFSAEFPKEGPSILRIQQVVRGDSAAYFCASSPPSGTVGELFFGEGSRLTVL.

The chain's CDR3 is CASSSPDRAGNEQFF. The DNA of the CDR3 is TGTGCCAGCAGCTCACCCGACAGGGCGGGGAATGAGCAGTTCTTC. The genes are TRBV7-2 and TRBJ2-1; possibly TRBD1 for D (7 bases). Trimming cost V 4 bases and J 7 bases, with 17 bases left between them. The CDR3 totals 15 residues. The germline V gene has CDR1 SGHTA and CDR2 FQGNSA. Full variable domain (outside the CDR3, taken from reference TRBV7-2 and TRBJ2-1): GAGVSQSPSNKVTEKGKDVELRCDPISGHTALYWYRQSLGQGLEFLIYFQGNSAPDKSGLPSDRFSAERTGGSVSTLTIQRTQQEDSAVYLCASSSPDRAGNEQFFGPGTRLTVL.

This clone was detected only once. The CDR3 reads CASSQGWAWNTGELFF. In DNA, the CDR3 is TGCGCCAGCAGCCAAGGGTGGGCTTGGAACACCGGGGAGCTGTTTTTT. The V and J genes are TRBV4-3 and TRBJ2-2, with unresolved D. The CDR3 totals 16 residues. V was shortened by 1 base and J by 1 base, with 10 bases between the two germline ends. In germline, CDR1 is LGHNA, CDR2 YSLEER.

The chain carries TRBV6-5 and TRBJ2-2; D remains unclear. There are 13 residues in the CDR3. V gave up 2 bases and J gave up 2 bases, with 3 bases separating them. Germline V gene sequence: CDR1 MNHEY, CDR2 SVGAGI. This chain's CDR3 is CASSYVNTGELFF. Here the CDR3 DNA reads TGTGCCAGCAGTTACGTTAACACCGGGGAGCTGTTTTTT.

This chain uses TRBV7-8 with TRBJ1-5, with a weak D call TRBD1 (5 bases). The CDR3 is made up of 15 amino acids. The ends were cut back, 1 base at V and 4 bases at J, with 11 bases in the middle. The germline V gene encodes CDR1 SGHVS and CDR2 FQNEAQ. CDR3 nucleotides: TGTGCCAGCAGCTTAGGTTGGGCAGGGAATCAGCCCCAGCATTTT. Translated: CASSLGWAGNQPQHF.

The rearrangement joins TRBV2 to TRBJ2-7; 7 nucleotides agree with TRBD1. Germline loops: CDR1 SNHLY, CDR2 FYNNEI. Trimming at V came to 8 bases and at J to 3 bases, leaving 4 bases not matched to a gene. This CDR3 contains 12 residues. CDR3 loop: CASDRQGYEQYF. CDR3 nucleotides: TGTGCCAGCGACAGACAGGGCTACGAGCAGTACTTC.

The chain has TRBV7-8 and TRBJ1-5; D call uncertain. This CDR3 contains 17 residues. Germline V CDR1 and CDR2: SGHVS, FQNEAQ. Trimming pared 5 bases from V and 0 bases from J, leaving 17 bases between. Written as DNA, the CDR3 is TGTGCCAGCAGCGCGGCCGGGTCCCGATATAGCAATCAGCCCCAGCATTTT. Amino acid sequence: CASSAAGSRYSNQPQHF.

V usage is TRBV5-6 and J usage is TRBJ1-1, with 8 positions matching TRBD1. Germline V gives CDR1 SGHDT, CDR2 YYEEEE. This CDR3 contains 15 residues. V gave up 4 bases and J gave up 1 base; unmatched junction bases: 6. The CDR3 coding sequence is TGTGCCAGCAGCCCGCGGACAGGGTCGAACACTGAAGCTTTCTTT. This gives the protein CASSPRTGSNTEAFF. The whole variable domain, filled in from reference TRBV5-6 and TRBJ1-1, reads DAGVTQSPTHLIKTRGQQVTLRCSPKSGHDTVSWYQQALGQGPQFIFQYYEEEERQRGNFPDRFSGHQFPNYSSELNVNALLLGDSALYLCASSPRTGSNTEAFFGQGTRLTVV.

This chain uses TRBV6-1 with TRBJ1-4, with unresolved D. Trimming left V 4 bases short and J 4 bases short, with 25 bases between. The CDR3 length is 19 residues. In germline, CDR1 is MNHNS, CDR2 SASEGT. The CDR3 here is CASSVRTWEAAGDNEKLFF. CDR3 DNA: TGTGCCAGCAGTGTCCGGACGTGGGAGGCCGCCGGAGATAATGAAAAACTGTTTTTT.

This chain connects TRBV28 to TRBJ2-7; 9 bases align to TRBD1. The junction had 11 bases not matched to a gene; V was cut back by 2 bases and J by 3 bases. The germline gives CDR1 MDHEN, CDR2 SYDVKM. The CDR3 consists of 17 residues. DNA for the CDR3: TGTGCCAGCAGTTTAGGGGGACAGGGAGTTGGTTTCTACGAGCAGTACTTC. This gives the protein CASSLGGQGVGFYEQYF.